The sequence of this T cell receptor (beta chain) was determined in a study of blood T cells in healthy people across ages. Through a sample-barcoded 5' primer and a J-beta primer mix, a second PCR was run for about 6 to 11 cycles. Each cDNA molecule was tagged by a template-switch adaptor that had 12 random nucleotides. TCRdb ran MiXCR on the 5' RACE reads and lists one entry per CDR3 protein. The table lists approximately 810,000 distinct CDR3 sequences, 25% to 35% of them singletons, with around 16% in the top ten. Every donor gave approximately 10 milliliters of peripheral blood. This clonotype was seen ten or more times. Trimming cost V 3 bases and J 11 bases; bases outside gene matches: 8. Germline loops: CDR1 ENHRY, CDR2 SYGVKD. CDR3 length: 14 amino acids.

Sample: blood. The receptor was derived from a woman of 80 years or more in good health. The rearrangement links TRBV10-3 to TRBJ1-1, with 11 bases that match TRBD1. CDR3 protein: CAISEPGQGVAAFF. CDR3 sequence (DNA): TGTGCCATCAGTGAACCGGGACAGGGGGTCGCGGCTTTCTTT.